This T cell receptor (beta chain) was identified during a study of T cells expressing NK-cell markers. Overall study: Seven donors tested HCMV-seropositive and one tested seronegative among the eight sequenced. The study, taken as a whole, reports: Six or seven donors carried dominant NKG2C+ clonotypes that made up roughly 1.0-7.0% of their CD8+ T cells. The study did not resolve the HCMV specificity of expanded NKG2C+ T cell clones.

CDR1 SEHNR and CDR2 FQNEAQ come from the germline V gene (reference sequence). The CDR3 is made up of 15 amino acids. TCRdb re-called the 5' RACE reads; every CDR3 protein appears as one record, without DNA. The sample shows 350,000 to 400,000 distinct CDR3 sequences, and approximately 11% sits with its ten largest clones. Points on this clonotype: Antigen unknown.

This clonotype was sampled from a woman aged 50 to 60 in good health. The sample taken for sequencing was blood T cells: a sorted CD56 or NKG2C T cell subset, CD4+ or CD8+ T cells, or bulk PBMC T cells (not recorded which). This chain joins TRBV7-9 and TRBJ2-6. The CDR3 reads CASSPSNSGANVLTF.